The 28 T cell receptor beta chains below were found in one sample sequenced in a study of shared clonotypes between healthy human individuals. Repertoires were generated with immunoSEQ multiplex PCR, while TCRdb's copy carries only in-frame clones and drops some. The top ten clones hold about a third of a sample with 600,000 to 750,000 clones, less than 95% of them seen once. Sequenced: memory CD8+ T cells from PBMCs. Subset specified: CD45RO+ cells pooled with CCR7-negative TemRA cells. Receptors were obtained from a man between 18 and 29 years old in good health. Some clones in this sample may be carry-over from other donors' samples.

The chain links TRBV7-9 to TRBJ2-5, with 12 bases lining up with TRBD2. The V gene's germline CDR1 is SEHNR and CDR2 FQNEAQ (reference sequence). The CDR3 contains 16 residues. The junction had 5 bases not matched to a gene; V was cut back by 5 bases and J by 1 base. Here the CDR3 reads CASSPQGLAGQETQYF. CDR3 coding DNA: TGTGCCAGCAGCCCCCAGGGACTAGCGGGCCAAGAGACCCAGTACTTC.

In DNA form, the CDR3 reads TGTGCCACCAGCAGGTTGACAGGGGACTCCTACGAGCAGTACTTC. It codes for CATSRLTGDSYEQYF. J is TRBJ2-7 and V is TRBV15; 8 bases match TRBD1. The CDR3 has 15 residues. CDR1 and CDR2 (germline): LNHNV, YYDKDF (reference sequence). Trimming took 3 bases from V and 0 from J; bases not matched to a gene: 4. Variable domain in full (rest from reference TRBV15 and TRBJ2-7): DAMVIQNPRYQVTQFGKPVTLSCSQTLNHNVMYWYQQKSSQAPKLLFHYYDKDFNNEADTPDNFQSRRPNTSFCFLDIRSPGLGDTAMYLCATSRLTGDSYEQYFGPGTRLTVT.

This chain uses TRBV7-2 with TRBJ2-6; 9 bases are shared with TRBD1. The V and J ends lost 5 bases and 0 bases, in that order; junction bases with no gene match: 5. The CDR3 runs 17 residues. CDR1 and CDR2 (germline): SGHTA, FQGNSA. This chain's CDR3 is CASSPRDRVSGANVLTF. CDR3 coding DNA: TGTGCCAGCAGCCCCCGGGACAGGGTCTCTGGGGCCAACGTCCTGACTTTC.

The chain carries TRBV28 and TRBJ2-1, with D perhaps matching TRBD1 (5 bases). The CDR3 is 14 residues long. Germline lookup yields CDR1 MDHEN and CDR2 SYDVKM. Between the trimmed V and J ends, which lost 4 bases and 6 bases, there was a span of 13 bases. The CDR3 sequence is CASSSLLGVNEQFF. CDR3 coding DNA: TGTGCCAGCAGTTCCTTGTTAGGGGTCAATGAGCAGTTCTTC.

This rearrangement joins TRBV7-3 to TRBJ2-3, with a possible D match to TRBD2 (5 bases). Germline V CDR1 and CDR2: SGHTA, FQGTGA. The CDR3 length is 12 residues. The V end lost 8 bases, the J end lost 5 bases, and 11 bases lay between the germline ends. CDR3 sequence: CASGFGGDTQYF. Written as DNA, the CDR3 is TGTGCCAGCGGTTTCGGAGGAGATACGCAGTATTTT.

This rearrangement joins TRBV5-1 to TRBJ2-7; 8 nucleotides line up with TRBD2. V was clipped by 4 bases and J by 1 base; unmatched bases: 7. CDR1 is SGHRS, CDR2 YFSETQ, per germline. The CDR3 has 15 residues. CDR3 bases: TGCGCCAGCAGCCCCGGGGGGGGCGAATCCTACGAGCAGTACTTC. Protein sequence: CASSPGGGESYEQYF.

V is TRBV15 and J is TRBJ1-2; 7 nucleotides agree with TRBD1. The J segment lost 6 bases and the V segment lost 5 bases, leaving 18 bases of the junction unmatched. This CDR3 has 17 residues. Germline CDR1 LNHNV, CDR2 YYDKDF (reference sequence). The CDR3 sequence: CATSERSWEEGANGYTF. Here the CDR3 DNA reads TGTGCCACCAGCGAGAGGTCCTGGGAGGAGGGGGCGAATGGCTACACCTTC.

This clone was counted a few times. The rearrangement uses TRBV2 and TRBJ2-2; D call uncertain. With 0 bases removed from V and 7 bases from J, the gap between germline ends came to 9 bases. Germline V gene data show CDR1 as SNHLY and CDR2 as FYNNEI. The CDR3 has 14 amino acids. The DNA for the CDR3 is TGTGCCAGCAGTGAAGCCCCCGGCAACGGGGAGCTGTTTTTT. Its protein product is CASSEAPGNGELFF.

Here the CDR3 reads CASSSREPSYEQYF. Written as DNA, the CDR3 is TGTGCCAGCAGCTCCCGGGAGCCTTCCTACGAGCAGTACTTC. This sequence joins TRBV7-8 and TRBJ2-7, with a possible D match to TRBD2 (6 bases). The germline gives CDR1 SGHVS, CDR2 FQNEAQ. V was shortened by 4 bases and J by 1 base, with 11 bases between the two germline ends. The CDR3 extends over 14 amino acids. Complete variable domain (other parts from reference TRBV7-8 and TRBJ2-7): GAGVSQSPRYKVAKRGQDVALRCDPISGHVSLFWYQQALGQGPEFLTYFQNEAQLDKSGLPSDRFFAERPEGSVSTLKIQRTQQEDSAVYLCASSSREPSYEQYFGPGTRLTVT.

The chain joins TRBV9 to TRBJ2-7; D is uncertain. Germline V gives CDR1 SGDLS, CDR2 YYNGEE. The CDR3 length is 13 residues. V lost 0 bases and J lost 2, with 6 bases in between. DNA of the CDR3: TGTGCCAGCAGCGTAGCAACAACCTACGAGCAGTACTTC. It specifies CASSVATTYEQYF.

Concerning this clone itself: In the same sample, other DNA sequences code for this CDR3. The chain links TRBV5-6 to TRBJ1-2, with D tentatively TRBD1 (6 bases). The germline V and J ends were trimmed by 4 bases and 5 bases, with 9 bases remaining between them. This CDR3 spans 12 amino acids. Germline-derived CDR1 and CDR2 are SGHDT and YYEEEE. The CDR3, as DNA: TGTGCCAGCAGCCTGGACAGTTATGGCTACACCTTC. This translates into CASSLDSYGYTF.

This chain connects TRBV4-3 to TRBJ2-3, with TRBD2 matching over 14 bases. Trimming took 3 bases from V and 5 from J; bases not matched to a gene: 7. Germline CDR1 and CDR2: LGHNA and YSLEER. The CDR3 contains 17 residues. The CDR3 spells CASSQGLGLAGEDTQYF. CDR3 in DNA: TGCGCCAGCAGCCAGGGCTTGGGACTAGCGGGAGAAGATACGCAGTATTTT.

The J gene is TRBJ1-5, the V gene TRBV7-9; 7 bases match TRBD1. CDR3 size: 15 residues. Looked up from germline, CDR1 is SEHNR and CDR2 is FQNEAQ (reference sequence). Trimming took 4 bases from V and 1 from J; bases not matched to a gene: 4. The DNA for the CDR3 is TGTGCCAGCAGCTCAGGGGGAGGAAGCAATCAGCCCCAGCATTTT. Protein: CASSSGGGSNQPQHF.

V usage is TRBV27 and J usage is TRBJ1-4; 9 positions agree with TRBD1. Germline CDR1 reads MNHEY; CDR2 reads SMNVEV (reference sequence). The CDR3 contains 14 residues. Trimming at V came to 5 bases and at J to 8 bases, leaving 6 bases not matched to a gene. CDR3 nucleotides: TGTGCCAGCAGTGGACAGGGGATAGGGGAAAAACTGTTTTTT. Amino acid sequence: CASSGQGIGEKLFF.

CDR3 DNA sequence: TGTGCCAGCTCACCTTGGGATGGGCCCGGGGAGCTGTTTTTT. The encoded protein is CASSPWDGPGELFF. V is TRBV18 and J is TRBJ2-2; D unresolved. This CDR3 contains 14 residues. Trimming took 3 bases from V and 6 from J, leaving 11 bases between them. From germline, CDR1 is KGHSH and CDR2 LQKENI. Looking up the rest from reference TRBV18 and TRBJ2-2 gives the full variable domain: NAGVMQNPRHLVRRRGQEARLRCSPMKGHSHVYWYRQLPEEGLKFMVYLQKENIIDESGMPKERFSAEFPKEGPSILRIQQVVRGDSAAYFCASSPWDGPGELFFGEGSRLTVL.

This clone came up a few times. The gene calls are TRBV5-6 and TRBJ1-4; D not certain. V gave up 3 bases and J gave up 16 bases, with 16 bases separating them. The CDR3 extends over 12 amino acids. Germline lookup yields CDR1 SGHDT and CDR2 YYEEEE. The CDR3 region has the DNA TGTGCCAGCAGCTGGAGTTCAGAGGTTTGGTTTTTT. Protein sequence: CASSWSSEVWFF. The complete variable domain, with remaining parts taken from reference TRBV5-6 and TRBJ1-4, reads DAGVTQSPTHLIKTRGQQVTLRCSPKSGHDTVSWYQQALGQGPQFIFQYYEEEERQRGNFPDRFSGHQFPNYSSELNVNALLLGDSALYLCASSWSSEVWFFGSGTQLSVL.

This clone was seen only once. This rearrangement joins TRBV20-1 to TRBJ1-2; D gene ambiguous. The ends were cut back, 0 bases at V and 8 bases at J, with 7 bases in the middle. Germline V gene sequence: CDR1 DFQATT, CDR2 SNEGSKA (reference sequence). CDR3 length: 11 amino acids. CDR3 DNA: TGCAGTGCTAGAGATGGTGGCGGCTACACCTTC. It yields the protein CSARDGGGYTF.

CDR3 amino acids: CASSLGSGRDNEQFF. In DNA form, the CDR3 reads TGCGCCAGCAGCTTGGGTAGCGGGAGGGACAATGAGCAGTTCTTC. This chain links TRBV5-1 with TRBJ2-1, with 11 nucleotides matching TRBD2. The germline gives CDR1 SGHRS, CDR2 YFSETQ. The CDR3 loop spans 15 amino acids. After removal of 0 bases from V and 5 bases from J, the junction contained 1 base not matched to a gene.

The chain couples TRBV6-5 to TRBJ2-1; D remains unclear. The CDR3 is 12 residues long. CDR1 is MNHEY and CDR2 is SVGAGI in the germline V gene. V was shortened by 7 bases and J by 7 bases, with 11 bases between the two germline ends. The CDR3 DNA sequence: TGTGCCAGCACCTCACCGATTAATGAGCAGTTCTTC. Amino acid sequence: CASTSPINEQFF.

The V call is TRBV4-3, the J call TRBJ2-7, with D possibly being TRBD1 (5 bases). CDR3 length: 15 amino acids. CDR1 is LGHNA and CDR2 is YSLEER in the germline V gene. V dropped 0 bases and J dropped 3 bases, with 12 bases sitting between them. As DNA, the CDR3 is TGCGCCAGCAGCCAAGATTATCCAGGGCTCTACGAGCAGTACTTC. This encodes CASSQDYPGLYEQYF.

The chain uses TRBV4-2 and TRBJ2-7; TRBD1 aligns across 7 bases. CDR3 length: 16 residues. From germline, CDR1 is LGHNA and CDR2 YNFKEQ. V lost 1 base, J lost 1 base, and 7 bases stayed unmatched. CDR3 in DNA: TGTGCCAGCAGCCAAGGACAGGGCCAGGGGTCCTACGAGCAGTACTTC. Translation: CASSQGQGQGSYEQYF.

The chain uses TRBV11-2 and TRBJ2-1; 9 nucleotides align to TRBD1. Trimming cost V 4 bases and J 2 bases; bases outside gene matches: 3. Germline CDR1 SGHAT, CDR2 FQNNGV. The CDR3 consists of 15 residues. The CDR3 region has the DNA TGTGCCAGCAGCTACACAGGGGGCGCCTACAATGAGCAGTTCTTC. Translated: CASSYTGGAYNEQFF.

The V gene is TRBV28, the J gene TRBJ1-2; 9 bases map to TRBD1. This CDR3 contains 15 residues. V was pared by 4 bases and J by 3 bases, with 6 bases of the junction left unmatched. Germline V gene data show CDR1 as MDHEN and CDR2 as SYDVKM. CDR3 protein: CASSSGTGWDYGYTF. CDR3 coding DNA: TGTGCCAGCAGTTCCGGGACAGGGTGGGACTATGGCTACACCTTC.

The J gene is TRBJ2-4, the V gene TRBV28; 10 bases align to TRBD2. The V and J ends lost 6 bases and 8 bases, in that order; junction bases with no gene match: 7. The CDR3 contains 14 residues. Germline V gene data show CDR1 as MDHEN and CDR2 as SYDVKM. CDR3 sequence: CASSSSGRLDIQYF. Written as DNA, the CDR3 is TGTGCCAGCAGCAGTAGCGGGAGGTTAGACATTCAGTACTTC.

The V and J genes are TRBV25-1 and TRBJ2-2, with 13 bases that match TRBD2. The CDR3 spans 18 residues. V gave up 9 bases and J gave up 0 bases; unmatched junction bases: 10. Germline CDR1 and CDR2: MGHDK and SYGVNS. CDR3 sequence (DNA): TGTGCCAGACTCCGACTAGCGGGAGGTACTGCGAACACCGGGGAGCTGTTTTTT. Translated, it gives CARLRLAGGTANTGELFF. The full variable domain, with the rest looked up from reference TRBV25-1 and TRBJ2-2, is EADIYQTPRYLVIGTGKKITLECSQTMGHDKMYWYQQDPGMELHLIHYSYGVNSTEKGDLSSESTVSRIRTEHFPLTLESARPSHTSQYLCARLRLAGGTANTGELFFGEGSRLTVL.

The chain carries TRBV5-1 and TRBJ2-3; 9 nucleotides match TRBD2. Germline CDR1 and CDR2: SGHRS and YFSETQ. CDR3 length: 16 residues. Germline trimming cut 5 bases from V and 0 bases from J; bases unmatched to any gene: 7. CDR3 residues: CASRFSTSGSTDTQYF. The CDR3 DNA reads TGCGCCAGCAGATTCTCGACTAGCGGTAGCACAGATACGCAGTATTTT. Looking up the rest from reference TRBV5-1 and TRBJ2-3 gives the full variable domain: KAGVTQTPRYLIKTRGQQVTLSCSPISGHRSVSWYQQTPGQGLQFLFEYFSETQRNKGNFPGRFSGRQFSNSRSEMNVSTLELGDSALYLCASRFSTSGSTDTQYFGPGTRLTVL.

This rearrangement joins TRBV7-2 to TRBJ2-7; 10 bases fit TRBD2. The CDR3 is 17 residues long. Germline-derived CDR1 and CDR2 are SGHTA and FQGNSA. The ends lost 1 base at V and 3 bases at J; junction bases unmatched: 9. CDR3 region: CASSLGIVVAGGYEQYF. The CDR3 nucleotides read TGTGCCAGCAGCTTAGGTATCGTGGTAGCGGGAGGCTACGAGCAGTACTTC.

CDR3 sequence (DNA): TGTGCCACCGAGGACAGGGGCCAAGAGACCCAGTACTTC. Its protein product is CATEDRGQETQYF. V is TRBV15 and J is TRBJ2-5; 9 positions agree with TRBD1. The V and J ends lost 8 bases and 1 base, in that order; junction bases with no gene match: 2. The germline CDR1 and CDR2 sequences are LNHNV and YYDKDF (reference sequence). The length of the CDR3 is 13 residues.